This T cell receptor beta chain was sequenced in a study of cytomegalovirus exposure and HLA in healthy donors. Study at large: Earlier, approximately 180 million T cells were analyzed, and 117 million unique TCR beta sequences were found among them.

The PCR had 60 Vbeta and 13 Jbeta primers. The protocol was immunoSEQ multiplex PCR, while the TCRdb copy is restricted to in-frame clones and leaves out a portion. The sample lists about 160,000 clones; around 68% were seen once. Trimming took 5 bases from V and 6 from J; bases not matched to a gene: 3. This CDR3 comprises 14 residues. In germline, CDR1 is SGHTA, CDR2 FQGNSA. V is TRBV7-2 and J is TRBJ2-3; TRBD1 matches 12 bases. This TCR was recovered from a man aged 45-65 years in good health and CMV-seronegative. Sequencing was carried out using PBMCs. DNA of the CDR3: TGTGCCAGCAGCCCGGGACAGGGGGCTGATACGCAGTATTTT. As protein: CASSPGQGADTQYF.